This T cell receptor (beta chain) was retrieved from a study of blood T cells in healthy people across ages. As concerns this clonotype: Its matching antigen is unknown.

At least 6.5 million PBMCs were isolated per sample. Study conclusions and caveats: Significant beta diversity loss was already apparent by age approximately 38, declining roughly linearly.

A second PCR, run for about 7 to 11 cycles, used a sample-barcoded 5' primer plus a J-beta primer mix. With 12 random nucleotides, a template-switch adaptor tagged each individual cDNA molecule. From the 5' RACE reads, TCRdb called clonotypes with MiXCR, one entry per CDR3 protein. The sample contains about 1.6 million distinct CDR3 sequences, 30% to 40% of which appear only once. Sequenced: blood. This clonotype was sampled from a woman aged 25 to 39 in good health.

This CDR3 reads CASSLVGTGVYNEQYF. CDR3 DNA: TGCGCCAGCAGCTTGGTCGGGACAGGGGTCTACAATGAGCAGTACTTC. This chain joins TRBV5-1 and TRBJ2-5, with 10 bases aligning to TRBD1. Germline CDR1 SGHRS, CDR2 YFSETQ. V shed 0 bases, J shed 11 bases, and the junction held 13 bases outside the gene matches. The CDR3 contains 16 residues.